These T cell receptor beta chains were read from a single sample in a study of beta chain features in type 1 diabetes. TCRdb's table, derived via immunoSEQ multiplex PCR, lists solely in-frame clones and lacks some. The table records under 450,000 clones, over 12% of them present only once. The sample consisted of naive CD4+ T cells from blood. The receptors were sampled from a woman younger than 30 in good health. CDR3s include the opening cysteine and the closing phenylalanine or tryptophan. A D gene is named only where the DNA matches it firmly. The size field is filled for only some rows; it gives once, few, many or a size class.

>-|TRBJ1-1|-|TRBV27
TGTGCCAGCAGTTTAGATCGTCGAATGGGGACAAAAAACACTGAAGCTTTCTTT
CASSLDRRMGTKNTEAFF
>-|TRBJ1-4|-|TRBV29-1
TGCAGCGTGACCCAGGCTGGGGAAAAACTGTTTTTT
CSVTQAGEKLFF
>few|TRBJ2-7|TRBD2|TRBV27
TGTGCCAGCAGTCGATCCCGGACTAGCGGTTCCTACGAGCAGTACTTC
CASSRSRTSGSYEQYF
>-|TRBJ1-2|TRBD1|TRBV27
TGTGCCAGCAGTTTAACAGGGGGATTCAGGGGCTATGGCTACACCTTC
CASSLTGGFRGYGYTF
>-|TRBJ2-3|TRBD2|TRBV9
TGTGCCAGCAGCGTAGTGAGCGGGAGGGTGGATACGCAGTATTTT
CASSVVSGRVDTQYF
>few|TRBJ2-1|TRBD2|TRBV15
TGTGCCACCACCCCGGGACTAGCGGGAACGTATGAGCAGTTCTTC
CATTPGLAGTYEQFF
>-|TRBJ2-1|TRBD2|TRBV5-1
TGCGCCAGCAGCTTGGCTGGGACTAGCGGGAGTCTTGAGCAGTTCTTC
CASSLAGTSGSLEQFF
>few|TRBJ2-5|TRBD2|TRBV28
TGTGCCAGCAACACCGGCGGGGGACTCCAAGAGACCCAGTACTTC
CASNTGGGLQETQYF
>few|TRBJ2-3|TRBD2|TRBV29-1
TGCAGCGTTGACCCTGGTAGCGGGAGCACAGATACGCAGTATTTT
CSVDPGSGSTDTQYF
>-|TRBJ2-1|TRBD1|TRBV5-1
TGCGCCAGCAGACTCGGACAGGGCCCCTACAATGAGCAGTTCTTC
CASRLGQGPYNEQFF
>few|TRBJ2-5|TRBD2|TRBV5-1
TGCGCCAGCAGCTTACTAGCGGGAGAGACCCAGTACTTC
CASSLLAGETQYF
>-|TRBJ2-4|TRBD1|TRBV4-1
TGCGCCAGCAGCCAGACAGGGACGGGTGAAAACATTCAGTACTTC
CASSQTGTGENIQYF
>-|TRBJ1-5|TRBD1|TRBV29-1
TGCAGCGTGTGGACAGGGACCAGCAATCAGCCCCAGCATTTT
CSVWTGTSNQPQHF
>few|TRBJ2-5|TRBD2|TRBV29-1
TGCAGCGTTGTTGGGGTCAGCGGGGAACTTAAAGAGACCCAGTACTTC
CSVVGVSGELKETQYF
>few|TRBJ1-1|-|TRBV13
TGTGCCAGCAGCCCACAGGGTATGAGCACTGAAGCTTTCTTT
CASSPQGMSTEAFF
>few|TRBJ1-5|TRBD1|TRBV19
TGTGCCAGTAGTACCTACTCACAGGGGTTGGGGCAGCCCCAGCATTTT
CASSTYSQGLGQPQHF
>-|TRBJ2-1|-|TRBV9
TGTGCCAGCAGCGTACTGGGGTCAGGGGATACCCTCTACAATGAGCAGTTCTTC
CASSVLGSGDTLYNEQFF
>few|TRBJ2-5|-|TRBV6-5
TGTGCCAGCAGTTACACCACAGGGATGTGGGAGACCCAGTACTTC
CASSYTTGMWETQYF
>few|TRBJ1-2|-|TRBV20-1
TGCAGTGCTAGGGGGGGTGGCTACACCTTC
CSARGGGYTF
>-|TRBJ2-1|-|TRBV11-2
TGTGCCAGCAGCTTTCACTTTTCCTACAATGAGCAGTTCTTC
CASSFHFSYNEQFF
>few|TRBJ2-2|-|TRBV5-4
TGTGCCAGCAGCTTCCAGCGGAACACCGGGGAGCTGTTTTTT
CASSFQRNTGELFF
>few|TRBJ2-1|-|TRBV19
TGTGCCAGTACTTCCGGGAGCACCTACAATGAGCAGTTCTTC
CASTSGSTYNEQFF
>-|TRBJ2-7|TRBD2|TRBV19
TGTGCCAGCGAACCCCGAGGAGCGGGGCCCTCCTACGAGCAGTACTTC
CASEPRGAGPSYEQYF
>few|TRBJ1-2|-|TRBV4-2
TGTGCCAGCAGCCAAGGGACAGTAAATAACTATGGCTACACCTTC
CASSQGTVNNYGYTF
>-|TRBJ2-7|TRBD2|TRBV28
TGTGCCAGCAGCCACGGGCTAGCGGGTATCTACGAGCAGTACTTC
CASSHGLAGIYEQYF
>-|TRBJ2-7|-|TRBV11-2
TGTGCCAGCTCCCCAGCAGGGGTCCTCTCCTACGAGCAGTACTTC
CASSPAGVLSYEQYF
>few|TRBJ2-3|-|TRBV6-5
TGTGCCACCACAAGGGGAGATACGCAGTATTTT
CATTRGDTQYF
>-|TRBJ2-1|-|TRBV14
TGTGCCAGCAGCCAATACGGTGAGCAGTTCTTC
CASSQYGEQFF
>few|TRBJ1-2|-|TRBV5-1
TGCGCCAGCAGCTTCCGGACAGAGAACTATGGCTACACCTTC
CASSFRTENYGYTF
>-|TRBJ2-7|TRBD1|TRBV6-5
TGTGCCAGCAGCGACTCACAGGGGTACGCCTACGAGCAGTACTTC
CASSDSQGYAYEQYF
>-|TRBJ2-1|TRBD2|TRBV27
TGTGCCAGCAGTAAGACTAGCGGGTTATACAATGAGCAGTTCTTC
CASSKTSGLYNEQFF
>-|TRBJ2-1|-|TRBV7-9
TGTGCCAGCAGCTTAGAACGGGGATACAATGAGCAGTTCTTC
CASSLERGYNEQFF
>-|TRBJ1-2|-|TRBV30
TGTGCCTCGATCCGGGACATTGGCTATGGCTACACCTTC
CASIRDIGYGYTF
>-|TRBJ2-7|-|TRBV7-3
TGTGCCAGCAGCTTAGGAGCAGGGAACATCTACGAGCAGTACTTC
CASSLGAGNIYEQYF
>few|TRBJ2-3|TRBD2|TRBV9
TGTGCCAGCAGCGCCGGACTAGCGGGCCCCACAGATACGCAGTATTTT
CASSAGLAGPTDTQYF
>few|TRBJ1-1|-|TRBV9
TGTGCCAGCAGCTTTAGGGCGGGGGGCGCCTCTGAAGCTTTCTTT
CASSFRAGGASEAFF
>few|TRBJ2-7|-|TRBV18
TGTGCCAGCTCACCTAACTACGAGCAGTACTTC
CASSPNYEQYF
>few|TRBJ2-1|-|TRBV18
TGTGCCAGCTCACCGGGCCAGTACAATGAGCAGTTCTTC
CASSPGQYNEQFF
>few|TRBJ1-5|-|TRBV30
TGTGCCTGGAGTGTACCGGGCGGGGATTTCAATCAGCCCCAGCATTTT
CAWSVPGGDFNQPQHF
>-|TRBJ2-1|-|TRBV7-9
TGTGCCAGCACGGTTCGAGGGAGTCAGTTCTTC
CASTVRGSQFF
>few|TRBJ1-1|-|TRBV28
TGTGCCAGCAGTTTTAGAGGAAGTGAAGCTTTCTTT
CASSFRGSEAFF
>few|TRBJ2-1|TRBD2|TRBV28
TGTGCCAGCAGTCCCACTAGCGGGAGATGGGACAATGAGCAGTTCTTC
CASSPTSGRWDNEQFF
>-|TRBJ2-6|-|TRBV29-1
TGCAGCGTTGCGTGGCAGTCTGGGGCCAACGTCCTGACTTTC
CSVAWQSGANVLTF
>-|TRBJ2-1|TRBD2|TRBV9
TGTGCCAGCAGTTACCTAGCGGGCTCCTACAATGAGCAGTTCTTC
CASSYLAGSYNEQFF
>-|TRBJ2-7|TRBD2|TRBV10-3
TGTGCCTCGTCCTTGGGACTAGCGGGAGCTGAGCAGTACTTC
CASSLGLAGAEQYF
>-|TRBJ1-2|-|TRBV10-3
TGTGCCATCAGTGAGATCCGGTTCGATGGCTACACCTTC
CAISEIRFDGYTF
>few|TRBJ2-3|-|TRBV2
TGTGCCAGCAGTGAAGAACTACTCGCTGCAGATACGCAGTATTTT
CASSEELLAADTQYF
>-|TRBJ2-2|TRBD2|TRBV7-9
TGTGCCAGCAGCTTTAGGACTAGCGTTGACGGAGAGACCGGGGAGCTGTTTTTT
CASSFRTSVDGETGELFF
>few|TRBJ1-1|-|TRBV2
TGTGCCAGCATGAGGGGGGGAGCGAACACTGAAGCTTTCTTT
CASMRGGANTEAFF
>-|TRBJ2-6|-|TRBV19
TGTGCCAGTAGTCGGAGCTCTGGGGCCAACGTCCTGACTTTC
CASSRSSGANVLTF
>few|TRBJ2-2|-|TRBV14
TGTGCCAGCTTCTCAGGCTCTGCGAACACCGGGGAGCTGTTTTTT
CASFSGSANTGELFF